Shown below are 4 T cell receptor beta chains from a single sample sequenced in a study of blood T cell repertoires in COVID-19. The table came from immunoSEQ multiplex PCR; TCRdb's copy has only in-frame clones and leaves some out. The sample consists of about 200,000 clones, 65% to 90% of them appearing once. Sequencing was done on a sample of peripheral blood. The receptor set was obtained from a man aged 50-60 years with acute or convalescent COVID-19.

The chain employs TRBV11-1 and TRBJ1-3; 7 bases match TRBD1. CDR3 size: 13 residues. CDR1 and CDR2 from the germline V gene are SGHAT and FQDESV (reference sequence). Losses at the gene ends were 4 bases for V and 9 bases for J; bases not matched to a gene: 6. The CDR3 sequence: CASSSGQIGTIYF. The DNA of the CDR3 is TGTGCCAGCAGCTCGGGACAGATCGGCACCATATATTTT. The whole variable domain, remainder taken from reference TRBV11-1 and TRBJ1-3, is EAEVAQSPRYKITEKSQAVAFWCDPISGHATLYWYRQILGQGPELLVQFQDESVVDDSQLPKDRFSAERLKGVDSTLKIQPAELGDSAMYLCASSSGQIGTIYFGEGSWLTVV.

The table lists this clone with a count of one. The chain uses TRBV7-9 and TRBJ2-3, with D possibly being TRBD1 (6 bases). Trimming cost V 5 bases and J 0 bases, with 12 bases left between them. This CDR3 is 15 amino acids long. From germline, CDR1 is SEHNR and CDR2 FQNEAQ (reference sequence). CDR3 DNA: TGTGCCAGCAGCCTAGGGACATTGAGCACAGATACGCAGTATTTT. It specifies CASSLGTLSTDTQYF. Complete variable domain (other parts from reference TRBV7-9 and TRBJ2-3): DTGVSQNPRHKITKRGQNVTFRCDPISEHNRLYWYRQTLGQGPEFLTYFQNEAQLEKSRLLSDRFSAERPKGSFSTLEIQRTEQGDSAMYLCASSLGTLSTDTQYFGPGTRLTVL.

This chain uses TRBV25-1 with TRBJ1-1; D not resolved. CDR1 and CDR2 (germline): MGHDK, SYGVNS. V lost 0 bases to trimming and J lost 11 bases, with 13 bases between them. The CDR3 length is 13 residues. DNA for the CDR3: TGTGCCAGCAGTGAATATCTGAATTCGGGGGCTTTCTTT. Translating gives CASSEYLNSGAFF.

The chain's CDR3 is CASSLAPTSGNNEQFF. CDR3 DNA: TGTGCCAGCAGCTTAGCGCCAACTAGCGGAAACAATGAGCAGTTCTTC. The chain combines TRBV7-6 with TRBJ2-1; 8 bases are a match to TRBD2. After removal of 0 bases from V and 5 bases from J, the junction contained 6 bases not matched to a gene. The CDR3 is 16 residues long. In germline, CDR1 is SGHVS, CDR2 FNYEAQ.